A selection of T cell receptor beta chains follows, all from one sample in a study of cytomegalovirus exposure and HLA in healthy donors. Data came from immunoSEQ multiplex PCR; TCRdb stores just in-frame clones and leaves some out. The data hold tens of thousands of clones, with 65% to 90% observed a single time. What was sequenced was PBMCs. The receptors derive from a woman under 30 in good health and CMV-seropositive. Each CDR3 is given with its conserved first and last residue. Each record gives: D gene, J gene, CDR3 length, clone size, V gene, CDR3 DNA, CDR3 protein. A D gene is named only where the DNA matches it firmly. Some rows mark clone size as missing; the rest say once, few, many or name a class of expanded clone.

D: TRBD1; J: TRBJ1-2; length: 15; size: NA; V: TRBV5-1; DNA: TGCGCCAGCAGCCTGATACCGGGACAGGTCTATGGCTACACCTTC; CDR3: CASSLIPGQVYGYTF
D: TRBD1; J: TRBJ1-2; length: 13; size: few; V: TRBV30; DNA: TGTGCCAGTCACCCGACAGGGATCTATGGCTACACCTTC; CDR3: CASHPTGIYGYTF
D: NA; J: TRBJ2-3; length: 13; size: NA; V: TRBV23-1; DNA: TGCGCCAGCAGTCAATTAACTACAGATACGCAGTATTTT; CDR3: CASSQLTTDTQYF
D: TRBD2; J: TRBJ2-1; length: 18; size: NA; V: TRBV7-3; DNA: TGTGCCAGCAGCTTAAAGGGACTAGCGAATGTTTTCCACAATGAGCAGTTCTTC; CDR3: CASSLKGLANVFHNEQFF
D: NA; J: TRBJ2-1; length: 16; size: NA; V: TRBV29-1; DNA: TGCAGCGTTGAAGGGCTTATCGAGGGCCCTTACAATGAGCAGTTCTTC; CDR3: CSVEGLIEGPYNEQFF
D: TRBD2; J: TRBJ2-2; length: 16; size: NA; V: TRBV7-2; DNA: TGTGCCAGCAGCCTCGCGGTAGCGGGAGCCACCGGGGAGCTGTTTTTT; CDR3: CASSLAVAGATGELFF
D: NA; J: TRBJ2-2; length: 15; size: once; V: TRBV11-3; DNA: TGTGCCAGCAGCTTCGGCAGGGCTAACACCGGGGAGCTGTTTTTT; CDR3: CASSFGRANTGELFF
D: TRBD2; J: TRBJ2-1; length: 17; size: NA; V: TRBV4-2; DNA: TGTGCCAGCAGCCAAGACGAGGGAAGCGGGGGGGGGTATGAGCAGTTCTTC; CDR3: CASSQDEGSGGGYEQFF
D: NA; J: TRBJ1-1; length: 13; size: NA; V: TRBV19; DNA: TGTGCCAGTAAACCGGGGTTGAACACTGAAGCTTTCTTT; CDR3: CASKPGLNTEAFF
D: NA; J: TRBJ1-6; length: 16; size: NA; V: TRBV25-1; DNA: TGTGCCAGCAGTGAATACCGGTCGGGAGGATATTCACCCCTCCACTTT; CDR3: CASSEYRSGGYSPLHF
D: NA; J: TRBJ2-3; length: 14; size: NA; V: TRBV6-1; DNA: TGTGCCAGCAGTGAAAGGGGCAACCTAAATACGCAGTATTTT; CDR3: CASSERGNLNTQYF
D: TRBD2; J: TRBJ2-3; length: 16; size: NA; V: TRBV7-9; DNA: TGTGCCAGCAGCTTGTGGACTAGCCTCAGCACAGATACGCAGTATTTT; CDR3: CASSLWTSLSTDTQYF
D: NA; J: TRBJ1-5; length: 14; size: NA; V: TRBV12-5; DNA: TGTGCTAGTGGTCCAGGGGAGAGCAATCAGCCCCAGCATTTT; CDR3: CASGPGESNQPQHF
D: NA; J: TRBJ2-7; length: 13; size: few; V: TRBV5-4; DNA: TGTGCCAGCAGCTTGGTACAGTCCTACGAGCAGTACTTC; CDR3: CASSLVQSYEQYF
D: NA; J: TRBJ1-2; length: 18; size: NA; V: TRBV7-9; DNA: TGTGCCAGCAGCGCCCCAGAGGCCACAGGTGCCCCTTCTTATGACTACACCTTC; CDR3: CASSAPEATGAPSYDYTF
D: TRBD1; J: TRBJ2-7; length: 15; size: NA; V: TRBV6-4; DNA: TGTGCCAGCAGTCTCCAGGACAGGGGGCTCTACGAGCAGTACTTC; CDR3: CASSLQDRGLYEQYF
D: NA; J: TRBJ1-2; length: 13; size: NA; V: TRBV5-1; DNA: TGCGCCAGCAGCGCCACATCAAACTATGGCTACACCTTC; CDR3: CASSATSNYGYTF
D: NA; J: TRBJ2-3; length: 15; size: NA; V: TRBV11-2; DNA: TGTGCCAGCAGCCCCCGGGGGGCGCCCCCAGATACGCAGTATTTT; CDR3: CASSPRGAPPDTQYF
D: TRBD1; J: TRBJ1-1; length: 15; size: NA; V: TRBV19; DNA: TGTGCCAGTATAGAGGGGGCTTACATGAACACTGAAGCTTTCTTT; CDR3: CASIEGAYMNTEAFF
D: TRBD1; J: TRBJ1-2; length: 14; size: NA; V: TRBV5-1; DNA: TGCGCCAGCAGCTTGGCCCAGGGGGCTTGGGGCTACACCTTC; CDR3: CASSLAQGAWGYTF
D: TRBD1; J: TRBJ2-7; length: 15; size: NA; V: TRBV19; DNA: TGTGCCAGTAGTATAACGGGACAGGGCTCCGTGGAGCAGTACTTC; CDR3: CASSITGQGSVEQYF
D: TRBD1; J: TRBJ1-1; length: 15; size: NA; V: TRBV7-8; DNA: TGTGCCAGCAGCCCCAACAGGGGATCAATCACTGAAGCTTTCTTT; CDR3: CASSPNRGSITEAFF
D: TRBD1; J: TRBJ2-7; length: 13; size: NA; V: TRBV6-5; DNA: TGTGCCAGCAGCCAGACAGGGAACTACGAGCAGTACTTC; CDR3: CASSQTGNYEQYF
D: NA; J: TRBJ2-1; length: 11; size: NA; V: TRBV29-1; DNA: TGCTCCTTTATAATGGCCAATGAGCAGTTCTTC; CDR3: CSFIMANEQFF
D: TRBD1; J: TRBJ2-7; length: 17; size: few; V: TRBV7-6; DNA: TGTGCCAGCAGCTTACAAGCAGGAGACAGGGGGTCCTACGAGCAGTACTTC; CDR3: CASSLQAGDRGSYEQYF
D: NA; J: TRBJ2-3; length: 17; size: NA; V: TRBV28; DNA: TGTGCCAGCAGTCCCCTCCAGTCCGCCCGGGTGACAGATACGCAGTATTTT; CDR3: CASSPLQSARVTDTQYF
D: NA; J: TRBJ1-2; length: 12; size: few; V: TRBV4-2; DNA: TGTGCGACGGGGGGGCGGTACTATGGCTACACCTTC; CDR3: CATGGRYYGYTF
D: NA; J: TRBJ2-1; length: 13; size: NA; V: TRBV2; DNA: TGTGCCAGCGGACGCCTACCGGGAGAAGGAGAGTTCTTC; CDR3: CASGRLPGEGEFF
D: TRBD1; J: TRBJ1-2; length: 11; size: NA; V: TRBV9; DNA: TGTGCCAGCGACAGGGGAAACGGCTACACCTTC; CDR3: CASDRGNGYTF
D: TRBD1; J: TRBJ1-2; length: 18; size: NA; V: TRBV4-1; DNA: TGCGCCAGCAGCCACACAAGTGACAGGGACGACAGGTCTAAGGGCTACACCTTC; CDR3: CASSHTSDRDDRSKGYTF
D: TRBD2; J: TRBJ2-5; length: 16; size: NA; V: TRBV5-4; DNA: TGTGCCAGCAGCTCGATGGGAGGGGTTACGGGAGAGACCCAGTACTTC; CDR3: CASSSMGGVTGETQYF
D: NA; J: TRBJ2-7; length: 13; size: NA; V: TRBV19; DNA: TGTGCCAGTAGTATCTCTAGCTCCTACGAGCAGTACTTC; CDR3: CASSISSSYEQYF
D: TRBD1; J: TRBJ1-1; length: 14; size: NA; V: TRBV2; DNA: TGTGCCAGCAGTAAGGGACAGGGGTCCACTGAAGCTTTCTTT; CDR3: CASSKGQGSTEAFF
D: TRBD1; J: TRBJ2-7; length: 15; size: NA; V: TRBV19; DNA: TGTGCCAGTAGTATAGGGACAGGCCCTGGATACGAGCAGTACTTC; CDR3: CASSIGTGPGYEQYF
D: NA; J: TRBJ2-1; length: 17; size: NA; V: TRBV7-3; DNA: TGTGCCAGCAGCTTTGATTCTCAAACTAGCTCCTACAATGAGCAGTTCTTC; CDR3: CASSFDSQTSSYNEQFF
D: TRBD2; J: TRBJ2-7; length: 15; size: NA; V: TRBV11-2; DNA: TGTGCCAGCAGCGCCAGACTAGCGGGGTCGTACGAGCAGTACTTC; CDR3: CASSARLAGSYEQYF
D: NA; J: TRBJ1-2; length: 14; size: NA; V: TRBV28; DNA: TGTGCCAGCAGTTTAACGTCCCAGCGGGGCGGCTACACCTTC; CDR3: CASSLTSQRGGYTF
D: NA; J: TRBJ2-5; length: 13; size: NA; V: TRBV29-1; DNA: TGCAGCGTCTACGGACAGAACCAAGAGACCCAGTACTTC; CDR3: CSVYGQNQETQYF
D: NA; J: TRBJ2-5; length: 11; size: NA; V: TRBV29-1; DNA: TGCAGCGGGAGAGACCCAGAGACCCAGTACTTC; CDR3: CSGRDPETQYF
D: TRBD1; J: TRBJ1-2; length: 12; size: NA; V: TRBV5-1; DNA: TGCGCCAGCAGCCCCAGGGGGTATGGCTACCCCTTC; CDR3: CASSPRGYGYPF
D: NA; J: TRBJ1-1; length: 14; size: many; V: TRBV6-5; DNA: TGTGCCAGCAGCCTACAGTCATCGAACACTGAAGCTTTCTTT; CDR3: CASSLQSSNTEAFF
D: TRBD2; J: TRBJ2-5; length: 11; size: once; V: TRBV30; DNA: TGTGCGGGGGGGATGAGAGAGACCCAGTACTTC; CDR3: CAGGMRETQYF
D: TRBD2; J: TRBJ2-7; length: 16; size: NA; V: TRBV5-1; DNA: TGCGCCAGTACGGGGCTGGGACTAGCGGGAGGTTACGAGCAGTACTTC; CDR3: CASTGLGLAGGYEQYF
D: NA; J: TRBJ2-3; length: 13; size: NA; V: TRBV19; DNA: TGTGCCAGTAGTATCAACCCCGGAGTCACGCAGTATTTT; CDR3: CASSINPGVTQYF
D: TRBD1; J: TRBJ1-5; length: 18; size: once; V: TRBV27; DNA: TGTGCCAGCAGTCGAACCGCGACAGGGGGCGGTAGCAATCAGCCCCAGCATTTT; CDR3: CASSRTATGGGSNQPQHF
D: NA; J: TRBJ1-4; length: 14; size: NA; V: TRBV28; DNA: TGTGCCAGCAGTTTTAGCGCAACTAATGAAAAACTGTTTTTT; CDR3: CASSFSATNEKLFF
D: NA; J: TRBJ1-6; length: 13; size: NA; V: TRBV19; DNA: TGTGCCAGTAGTGCACTGAATAATTCACCCCTCCACTTT; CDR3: CASSALNNSPLHF
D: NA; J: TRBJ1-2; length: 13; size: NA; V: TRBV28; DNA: TGTGCCACCACGGGAAGGCAGAACTATGGCTACACCTTC; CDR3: CATTGRQNYGYTF
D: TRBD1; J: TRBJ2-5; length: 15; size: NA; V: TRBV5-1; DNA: TGCGCCAGCAGCTTGGGGGACAGGGGGCAAGAGACCCAGTACTTC; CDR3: CASSLGDRGQETQYF
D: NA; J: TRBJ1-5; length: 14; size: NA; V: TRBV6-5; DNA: TGTGCCAGCACCCCCCCCGGGAGCAATCAGCCCCAGCATTTT; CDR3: CASTPPGSNQPQHF
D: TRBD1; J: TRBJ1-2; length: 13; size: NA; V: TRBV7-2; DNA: TGTGCCAGCCAGGGGGCAGCAGTCTATGGCTACACCTTC; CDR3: CASQGAAVYGYTF
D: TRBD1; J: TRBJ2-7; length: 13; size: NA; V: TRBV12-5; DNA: TGTGCTAGTGGCCTCAGGGGGCCTGGGGAGCAGTACTTC; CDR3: CASGLRGPGEQYF
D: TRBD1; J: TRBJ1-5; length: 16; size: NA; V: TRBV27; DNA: TGTGCCAGCAGTTTATCTGGCAGGGGGGGCAATCAGCCCCAGCATTTT; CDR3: CASSLSGRGGNQPQHF
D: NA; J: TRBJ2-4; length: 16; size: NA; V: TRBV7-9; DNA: TGTGCCAGCAGCTTAGCGCGGGACCTAGCCAAAAACATTCAGTACTTC; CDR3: CASSLARDLAKNIQYF
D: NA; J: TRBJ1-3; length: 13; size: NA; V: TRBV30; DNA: TGTGCCTGGGGGCAGAGCTCTGGAAACACCATATATTTT; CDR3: CAWGQSSGNTIYF
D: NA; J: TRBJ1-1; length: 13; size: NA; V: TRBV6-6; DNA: TGTGCCAGCAAACAGGGAGCAAACACTGAAGCTTTCTTT; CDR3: CASKQGANTEAFF
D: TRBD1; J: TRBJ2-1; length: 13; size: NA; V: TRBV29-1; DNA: TGCAGCGGAAACAGGGGTGACTACAATGAGCAGTTCTTC; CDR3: CSGNRGDYNEQFF
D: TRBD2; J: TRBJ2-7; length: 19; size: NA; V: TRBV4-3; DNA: TGCGCCAGCAGCCAAGATCCGACTAGCGGGAGGTGGGGGAGGCACGAGCAGTACTTC; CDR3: CASSQDPTSGRWGRHEQYF
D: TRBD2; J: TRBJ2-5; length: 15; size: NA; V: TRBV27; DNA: TGTGCCAGCAGTGAGGGACTAGTCGCTTTGGAGACCCAGTACTTC; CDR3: CASSEGLVALETQYF
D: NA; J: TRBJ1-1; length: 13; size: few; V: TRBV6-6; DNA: TGTGCCAGCAGTTACTCGACTCACACTGAAGCTTTCTTT; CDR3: CASSYSTHTEAFF